Reported below is one TCR beta chain. The CDR3 has 15 residues. Germline V gene lookup returns CDR1 SGHDN and CDR2 FVKESK. Trimming cost V 4 bases and J 2 bases; bases outside gene matches: 5. This entry is derived from a study of blood T cell repertoires in COVID-19. Study overall: COVID-19 samples from acute and convalescent phases originated in the United States, Italy and Spain. Nucleic acid was either cDNA or gDNA, and it came from T cells, B-cell-depleted T cells, or PBMCs.

In the original analysis: The assay estimated nucleated cells by amplifying reference gene primers. The method was immunoSEQ multiplex PCR; TCRdb's version includes in-frame clones alone and lacks a portion of them. D and trimming come from the DNA, and the V and J calls and clone size come from that table. The data show under 130,000 clones, roughly 90% seen once. The sample consisted of peripheral blood. The clonotype was recovered from a woman aged 55-70 years with acute or convalescent COVID-19. J is TRBJ1-1 and V is TRBV14; TRBD1 agrees at 9 bases. The CDR3 bases are TGTGCCAGCAGCCCGACAGGGGGGGGTAACACTGAAGCTTTCTTT. Residues: CASSPTGGGNTEAFF.